This T cell receptor (beta chain) was observed in a study of T-cell memory formation after mild COVID-19. J was trimmed by 6 bases and V by 6 bases; bases with no gene match: 6. The germline gives CDR1 MNHEY, CDR2 SMNVEV (reference sequence). This CDR3 contains 13 residues. Using its own MiXCR run on the 5' RACE reads, TCRdb lists one record per CDR3 protein. The table includes fewer than 150,000 distinct CDR3 sequences, about 20% detected once. Notes on this clonotype: Its target is not known.

Study-wide results and limits: Clones which contracted sat mainly in CM and EM if CD4+, and in EMRA if CD8+.

The chain uses TRBV27 and TRBJ2-5; 8 bases are a match to TRBD2. Sequencing was carried out using PBMCs or a T cell subset sorted from them (not recorded which). The receptor was derived from a man younger than 35 who had mild COVID-19 (a few samples of this study predate the infection). Cell type and time point are not known. In nucleotides, the CDR3 is TGTGCCAGCAGCCCGGGAGGGTGGAAGACCCAGTACTTC. Translated: CASSPGGWKTQYF.